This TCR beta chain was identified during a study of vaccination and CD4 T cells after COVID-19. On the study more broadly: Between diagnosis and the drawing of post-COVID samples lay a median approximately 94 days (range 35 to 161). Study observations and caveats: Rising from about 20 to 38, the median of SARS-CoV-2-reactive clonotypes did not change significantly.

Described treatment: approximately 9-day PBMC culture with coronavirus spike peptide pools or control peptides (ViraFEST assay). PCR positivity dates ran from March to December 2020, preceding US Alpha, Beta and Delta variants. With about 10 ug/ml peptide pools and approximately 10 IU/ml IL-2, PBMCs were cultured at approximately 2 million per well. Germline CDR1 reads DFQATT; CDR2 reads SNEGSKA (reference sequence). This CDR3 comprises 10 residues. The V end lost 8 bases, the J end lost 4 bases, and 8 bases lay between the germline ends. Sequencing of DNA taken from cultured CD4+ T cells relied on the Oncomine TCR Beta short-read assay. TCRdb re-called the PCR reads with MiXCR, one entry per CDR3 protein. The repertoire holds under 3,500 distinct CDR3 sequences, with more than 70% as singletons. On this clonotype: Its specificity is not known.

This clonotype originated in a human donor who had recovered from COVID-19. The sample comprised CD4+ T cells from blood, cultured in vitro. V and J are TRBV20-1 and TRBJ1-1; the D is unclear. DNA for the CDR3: TGCAGTCCGGACCGCACTGAAGCTTTCTTT. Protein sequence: CSPDRTEAFF.